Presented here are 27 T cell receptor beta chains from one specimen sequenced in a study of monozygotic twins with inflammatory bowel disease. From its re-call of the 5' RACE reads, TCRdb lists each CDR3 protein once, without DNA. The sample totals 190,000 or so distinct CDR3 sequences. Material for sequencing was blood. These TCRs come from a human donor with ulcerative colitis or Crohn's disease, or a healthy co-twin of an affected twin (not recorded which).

CDR3 sequence reads: CASSLSGQGAYGYTF. V gene TRBV5-1 combines with J gene TRBJ1-2; the D gene TCRdb calls, TRBD1, cannot be checked with no DNA. In germline, CDR1 is SGHRS, CDR2 YFSETQ. This CDR3 spans 15 amino acids. Using reference TRBV5-1 and TRBJ1-2 for the parts outside the CDR3, the full variable domain is KAGVTQTPRYLIKTRGQQVTLSCSPISGHRSVSWYQQTPGQGLQFLFEYFSETQRNKGNFPGRFSGRQFSNSRSEMNVSTLELGDSALYLCASSLSGQGAYGYTFGSGTRLTVV.

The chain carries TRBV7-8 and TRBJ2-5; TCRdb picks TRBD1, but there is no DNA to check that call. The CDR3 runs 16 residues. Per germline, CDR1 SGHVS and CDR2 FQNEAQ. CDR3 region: CASSLRRTGWDETQYF. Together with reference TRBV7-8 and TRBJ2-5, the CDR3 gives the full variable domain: GAGVSQSPRYKVAKRGQDVALRCDPISGHVSLFWYQQALGQGPEFLTYFQNEAQLDKSGLPSDRFFAERPEGSVSTLKIQRTQQEDSAVYLCASSLRRTGWDETQYFGPGTRLLVL.

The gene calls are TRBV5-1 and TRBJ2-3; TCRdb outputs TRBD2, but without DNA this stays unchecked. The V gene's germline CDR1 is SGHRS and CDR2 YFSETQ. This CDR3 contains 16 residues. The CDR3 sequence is CASSIFSRGGPDTQYF.

The chain's CDR3 is CASSPRDRASNEQFF. The chain links TRBV27 to TRBJ2-1; the D gene TCRdb calls, TRBD1, cannot be checked with no DNA. Germline V gene data show CDR1 as MNHEY and CDR2 as SMNVEV (reference sequence). The CDR3 covers 15 residues.

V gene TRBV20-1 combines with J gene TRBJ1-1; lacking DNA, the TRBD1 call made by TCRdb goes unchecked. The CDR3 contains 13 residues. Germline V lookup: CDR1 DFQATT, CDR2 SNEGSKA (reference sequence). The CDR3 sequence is CSAREGHNTEAFF.

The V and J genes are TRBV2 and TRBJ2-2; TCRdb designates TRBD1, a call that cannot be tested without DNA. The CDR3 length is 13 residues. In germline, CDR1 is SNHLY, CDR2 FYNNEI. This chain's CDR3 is CASSPRTGLELFF.

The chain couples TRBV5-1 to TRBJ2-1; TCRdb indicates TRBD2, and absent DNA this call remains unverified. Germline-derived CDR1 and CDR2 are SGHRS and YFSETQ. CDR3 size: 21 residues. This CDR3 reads CASSSPETGTSGSVSYNEQFF.

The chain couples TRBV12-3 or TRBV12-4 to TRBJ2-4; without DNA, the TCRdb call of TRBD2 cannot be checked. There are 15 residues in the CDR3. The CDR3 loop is CASSPGGRGKNIQYF.

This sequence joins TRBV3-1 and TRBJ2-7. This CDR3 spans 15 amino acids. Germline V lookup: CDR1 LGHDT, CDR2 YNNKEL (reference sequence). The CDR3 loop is CASSLTGAATYEQYF.

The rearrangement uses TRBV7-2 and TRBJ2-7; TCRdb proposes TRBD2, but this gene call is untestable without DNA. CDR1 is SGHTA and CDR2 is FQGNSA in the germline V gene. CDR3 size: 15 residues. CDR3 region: CASSWFSGGAGEQYF.

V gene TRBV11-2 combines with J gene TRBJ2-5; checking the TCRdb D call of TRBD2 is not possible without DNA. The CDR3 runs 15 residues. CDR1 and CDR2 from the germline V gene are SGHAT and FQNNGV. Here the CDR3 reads CASSGHSGGVETQYF.

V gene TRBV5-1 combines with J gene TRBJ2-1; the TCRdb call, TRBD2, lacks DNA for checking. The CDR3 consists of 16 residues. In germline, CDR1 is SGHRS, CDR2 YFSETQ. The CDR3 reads CASSFSSGGLYNEQFF.

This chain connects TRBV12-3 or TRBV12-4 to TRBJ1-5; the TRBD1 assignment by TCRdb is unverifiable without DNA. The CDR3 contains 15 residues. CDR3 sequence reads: CASSPPGTRNQPQHF.

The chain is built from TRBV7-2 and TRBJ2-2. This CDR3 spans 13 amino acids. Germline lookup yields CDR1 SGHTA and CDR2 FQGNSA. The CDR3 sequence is CASSRDYTGELFF.

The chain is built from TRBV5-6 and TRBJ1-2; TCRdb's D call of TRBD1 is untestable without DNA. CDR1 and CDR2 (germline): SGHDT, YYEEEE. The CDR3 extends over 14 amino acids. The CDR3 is CASSFGRGKVGYTF.

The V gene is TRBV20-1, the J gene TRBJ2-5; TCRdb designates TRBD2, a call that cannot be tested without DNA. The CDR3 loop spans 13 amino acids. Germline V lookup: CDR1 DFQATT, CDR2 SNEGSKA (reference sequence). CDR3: CSARVLAVETQYF.

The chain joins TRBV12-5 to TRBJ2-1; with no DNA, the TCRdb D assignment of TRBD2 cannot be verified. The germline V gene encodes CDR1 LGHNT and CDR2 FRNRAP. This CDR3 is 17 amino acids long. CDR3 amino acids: CASGLVRALSSYNEQFF.

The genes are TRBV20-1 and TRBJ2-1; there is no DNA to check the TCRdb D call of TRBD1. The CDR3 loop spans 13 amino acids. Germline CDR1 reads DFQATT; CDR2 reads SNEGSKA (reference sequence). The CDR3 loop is CSAPRASYNEQFF.

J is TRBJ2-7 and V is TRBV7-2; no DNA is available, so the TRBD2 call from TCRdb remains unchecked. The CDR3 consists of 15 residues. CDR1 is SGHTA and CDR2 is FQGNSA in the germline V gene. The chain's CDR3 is CASSTSRVASYEQYF. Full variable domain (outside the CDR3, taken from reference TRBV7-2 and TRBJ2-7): GAGVSQSPSNKVTEKGKDVELRCDPISGHTALYWYRQSLGQGLEFLIYFQGNSAPDKSGLPSDRFSAERTGGSVSTLTIQRTQQEDSAVYLCASSTSRVASYEQYFGPGTRLTVT.

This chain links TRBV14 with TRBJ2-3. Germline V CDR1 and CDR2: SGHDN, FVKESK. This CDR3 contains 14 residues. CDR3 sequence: CASSRRLGQDTQYF.

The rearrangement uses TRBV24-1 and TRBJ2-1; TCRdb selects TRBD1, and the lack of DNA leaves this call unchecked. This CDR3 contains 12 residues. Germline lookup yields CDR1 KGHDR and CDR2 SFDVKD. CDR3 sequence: CATSDTDREQFF.

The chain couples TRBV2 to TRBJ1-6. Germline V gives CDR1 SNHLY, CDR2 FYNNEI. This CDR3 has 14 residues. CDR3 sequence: CASIGAGVNSPLHF.

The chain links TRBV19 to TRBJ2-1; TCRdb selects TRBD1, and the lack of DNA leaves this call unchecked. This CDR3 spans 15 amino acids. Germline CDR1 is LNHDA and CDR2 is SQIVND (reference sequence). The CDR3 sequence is CASSRGGTAHNEQFF.

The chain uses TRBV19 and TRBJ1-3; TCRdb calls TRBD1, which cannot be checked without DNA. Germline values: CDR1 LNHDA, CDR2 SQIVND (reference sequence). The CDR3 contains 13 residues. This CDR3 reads CASSPKGRNTIYF.

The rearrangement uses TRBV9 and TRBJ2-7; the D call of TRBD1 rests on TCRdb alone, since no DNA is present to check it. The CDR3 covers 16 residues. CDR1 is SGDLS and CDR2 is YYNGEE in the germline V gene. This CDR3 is CASSPNPGQAYYEQYF.

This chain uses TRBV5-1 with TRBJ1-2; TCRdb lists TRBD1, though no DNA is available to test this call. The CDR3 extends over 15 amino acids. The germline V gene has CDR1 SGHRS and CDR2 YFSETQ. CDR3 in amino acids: CASSLGSGDGYGYTF.

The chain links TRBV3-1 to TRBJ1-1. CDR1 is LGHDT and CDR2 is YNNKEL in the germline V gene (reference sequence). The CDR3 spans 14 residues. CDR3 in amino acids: CASSQMVGNPEAFF.